A selection of T cell receptor beta chains follows, all from one sample in a study of blood T cell repertoires in COVID-19. TCRdb's copy holds only in-frame clones and misses some; the assay was immunoSEQ multiplex PCR. The data contain 130,000 or so clones, around four fifths of them singletons. The material sequenced was PBMCs or T cells enriched from blood (not recorded which). The receptors derive from a man between 25 and 39 years old who had recovered from COVID-19. Each CDR3 is given with its conserved first and last residue. A D gene is named only where the DNA matches it firmly.

V: TRBV6-5; D: -; CDR3: CASSTSLRGGEQFF
V: TRBV6-5; D: TRBD2; CDR3: CASRPAGVTGELFF
V: TRBV14; D: TRBD2; CDR3: CASSQIGTSFYEQYF
V: TRBV7-9; D: -; CDR3: CASSELVDTQYF
V: TRBV18; D: TRBD1; CDR3: CASSPPQGASGNTIYF
V: TRBV18; D: TRBD1; CDR3: CASSRDREETQYF
V: TRBV19; D: -; CDR3: CASSIGGTLEKLFF
V: TRBV3-1/TRBV3-2; D: -; CDR3: CASSQDDSNYGYTF
V: TRBV10-3; D: TRBD1; CDR3: CAISDPTGTYYGYTF
V: TRBV2; D: -; CDR3: CASSELQGGEKLFF
V: TRBV18; D: TRBD2; CDR3: CASSPSSGRAGEEQFF
V: TRBV5-1; D: -; CDR3: CASSSDANYGYTF
V: TRBV10-3; D: TRBD2; CDR3: CAISRTSGREAYNEQFF
V: TRBV3-1/TRBV3-2; D: -; CDR3: CASSQSPGIANYGYTF
V: TRBV19; D: -; CDR3: CASSIQGYQETQYF
V: TRBV6-1; D: -; CDR3: CASSEVRTWQYF
V: TRBV25-1; D: TRBD1; CDR3: CASSEDRDRGGANEQFF
V: TRBV5-1; D: -; CDR3: CASSLGGRYNEQFF
V: TRBV27; D: TRBD1; CDR3: CASSSDRGVTEAFF
V: TRBV2; D: -; CDR3: CASGRVGNQPQHF
V: TRBV7-9; D: TRBD1; CDR3: CASSLTLAGTGSGNTIYF
V: TRBV5-6; D: -; CDR3: CASSLDPRGFTEAFF
V: TRBV5-4; D: TRBD1; CDR3: CASSFGGTGNEQFF
V: TRBV4-1; D: TRBD1; CDR3: CASSPSRTGDYGYTF
V: TRBV5-6; D: TRBD1; CDR3: CASSLGQGNNSPLHF
V: TRBV28; D: TRBD1; CDR3: CASSFPRDRGYEQFF
V: TRBV18; D: -; CDR3: CASSLRQDYEQYF
V: TRBV19; D: -; CDR3: CASSRRTVPSTDTQYF
V: TRBV18; D: -; CDR3: CASSETAQYEQYF
V: TRBV6-5; D: TRBD1; CDR3: CASGATGGAWQPQHF
V: TRBV24-1; D: TRBD1; CDR3: CATSDRQGSTGELFF
V: TRBV11-2; D: TRBD1; CDR3: CASSLVPQGAGYNEQFF
V: TRBV5-4; D: -; CDR3: CASSYTAGSYNSPLHF
V: TRBV2; D: TRBD2; CDR3: CASTWTSGAYEQYF
V: TRBV7-9; D: TRBD1; CDR3: CASNYGQGQDSDTQYF
V: TRBV30; D: -; CDR3: CAWSLNTEAFF
V: TRBV19; D: TRBD1; CDR3: CASFRDSRYYTEAFF
V: TRBV10-3; D: -; CDR3: CAIAAEPNTEAFF
V: TRBV2; D: -; CDR3: CASSRVGAGTGELFF
V: TRBV27; D: TRBD1; CDR3: CASSLLGTGGFNSPLHF
V: TRBV7-9; D: TRBD1; CDR3: CASSFDRASYEQYF
V: TRBV4-1; D: TRBD2; CDR3: CASSQESGSADTQYF
V: TRBV6-5; D: -; CDR3: CASSYDSGKRVETQYF
V: TRBV29-1; D: -; CDR3: CSVEAIHSKETQYF
V: TRBV4-1; D: TRBD2; CDR3: CASSQEAGMVAAGAHTQYF
V: TRBV4-2; D: TRBD2; CDR3: CASSLGLGGETQYF
V: TRBV7-9; D: TRBD1; CDR3: CASSKGQGPGELFF
V: TRBV19; D: TRBD2; CDR3: CASSRAGGINEQFF
V: TRBV6-5; D: -; CDR3: CASSKPTQKETQYF
V: TRBV2; D: TRBD1; CDR3: CASSSDRGSYNSPLHF
V: TRBV14; D: -; CDR3: CASSSSMNTEAFF
V: TRBV19; D: TRBD2; CDR3: CASSTRLAGAISSYNEQFF
V: TRBV25-1; D: -; CDR3: CASSSDNYNEQFF
V: TRBV6-5; D: -; CDR3: CASSYEVGTEAFF
V: TRBV6-1; D: -; CDR3: CASSEAQVNYGYTF
V: TRBV12-5; D: TRBD1; CDR3: CASGRGQGFGELFF